This T cell receptor (beta chain) was sequenced for a study of radiotherapy plus CTLA-4 blockade in lung cancer. Study at large: Of the patients, roughly 20% showed objective responses and under 40% attained disease control. Whole-study results and caveats: Following radiotherapy plus ipilimumab, tumor-derived TCR clones expanded in the blood.

Sequencing used immunoSEQ multiplex PCR; TCRdb keeps in-frame clones, though not all of them. Of about 24,000 clones detected, roughly 70% appear once; the ten largest clones hold approximately 3%. V gave up 1 base and J gave up 1 base; unmatched junction bases: 4. The CDR3 has 16 residues. CDR1 is KGHSH and CDR2 is LQKENI in the germline V gene. Note on this clone: Its target is unknown.

The material sequenced was peripheral blood, taken from a patient treated with radiotherapy plus ipilimumab. The sequence was collected from a human donor with non-small cell lung cancer whose response to radiotherapy plus ipilimumab could not be evaluated. The V call is TRBV18, the J call TRBJ1-3, with TRBD1 identical over 7 bases. As DNA, the CDR3 is TGTGCCAGCTCACCACTCCTGGACAGGTCTGGAAACACCATATATTTT. The encoded protein is CASSPLLDRSGNTIYF. Full variable domain (outside the CDR3, taken from reference TRBV18 and TRBJ1-3): NAGVMQNPRHLVRRRGQEARLRCSPMKGHSHVYWYRQLPEEGLKFMVYLQKENIIDESGMPKERFSAEFPKEGPSILRIQQVVRGDSAAYFCASSPLLDRSGNTIYFGEGSWLTVV.